The 29 T cell receptor beta chains listed next were all sequenced from one sample in a study of blood T cell repertoires in COVID-19. TCRdb's table, derived via immunoSEQ multiplex PCR, lists solely in-frame clones and lacks some. This sample yields over 100,000 clones, of which 84% are seen a single time; more than 9% belongs to the top ten. The source material was peripheral blood. These receptors were collected from a man aged 35 to 55 with active or convalescent COVID-19.

The chain links TRBV2 to TRBJ1-1; TRBD1 might be the D (5 bases). Germline values: CDR1 SNHLY, CDR2 FYNNEI. This CDR3 spans 13 amino acids. V lost 7 bases and J lost 4, with 13 bases in between. CDR3 sequence: CASTDSLATEAFF. The CDR3 DNA sequence: TGTGCCAGCACTGACAGCTTAGCCACTGAAGCTTTCTTT. The entire variable domain, with the rest obtained from reference TRBV2 and TRBJ1-1, is as follows: EPEVTQTPSHQVTQMGQEVILRCVPISNHLYFYWYRQILGQKVEFLVSFYNNEISEKSEIFDDQFSVERPDGSNFTLKIRSTKLEDSAMYFCASTDSLATEAFFGQGTRLTVV.

The chain couples TRBV9 to TRBJ1-1, with D tentatively TRBD1 (6 bases). Per germline, CDR1 SGDLS and CDR2 YYNGEE. This CDR3 has 15 residues. Trimming left V 0 bases short and J 5 bases short, with 14 bases between. The CDR3 DNA reads as TGTGCCAGCAGCGTAGGTCCCAAGGGGGTGACTGAAGCTTTCTTT. It codes for CASSVGPKGVTEAFF.

The V gene is TRBV9, the J gene TRBJ2-2; 13 nucleotides match TRBD2. CDR1 is SGDLS and CDR2 is YYNGEE in the germline V gene. This CDR3 has 16 amino acids. Trimming at V came to 3 bases and at J to 6 bases, leaving 5 bases not matched to a gene. The chain's CDR3 is CASSATSGGSAGELFF. CDR3 nucleotide sequence: TGTGCCAGCAGCGCGACTAGCGGGGGGTCGGCCGGGGAGCTGTTTTTT.

J is TRBJ1-2 and V is TRBV30; TRBD1 matches 9 bases. J lost 7 bases, V lost 2 bases, and 11 bases had no gene match. Germline assignment: CDR1 GTSNPN and CDR2 SVGIG (reference sequence). CDR3 length equals 15 residues. Here the CDR3 DNA reads TGTGCCTGGAGTACTTCGACAGGGGGGTTTGGTGGCTACACCTTC. Translated, it gives CAWSTSTGGFGGYTF.

CDR3 region: CAWRRAAGTGELFF. The CDR3 region has the DNA TGTGCCTGGAGGCGAGCGGCCGGCACCGGGGAGCTGTTTTTT. The chain joins TRBV30 to TRBJ2-2, with a weak D call TRBD2 (5 bases). V was trimmed by 3 bases and J by 4 bases, leaving 12 bases between them. CDR1 is GTSNPN and CDR2 is SVGIG in the germline V gene (reference sequence). The CDR3 sequence is 14 residues long.

J is TRBJ1-5 and V is TRBV6-1; possibly TRBD1 for D (6 bases). CDR3 length: 17 residues. Trimming took off 4 bases at V and 1 base at J, with 17 bases between the two ends. Per the germline V gene, CDR1 is MNHNS and CDR2 is SASEGT. As DNA, the CDR3 is TGTGCCAGCAGTGCAGGGAACAGGGCCTTGAGCAATCAGCCCCAGCATTTT. Residues: CASSAGNRALSNQPQHF.

The chain employs TRBV20-1 and TRBJ2-3; TRBD2 aligns across 15 bases. Germline trimming cut 3 bases from V and 0 bases from J; bases unmatched to any gene: 7. The CDR3 consists of 18 residues. The germline V gene encodes CDR1 DFQATT and CDR2 SNEGSKA (reference sequence). The CDR3 is CSASLVGLAGGSTDTQYF. DNA of the CDR3: TGCAGTGCTAGTTTAGTGGGACTAGCGGGGGGAAGCACAGATACGCAGTATTTT.

The chain links TRBV27 to TRBJ1-6; possible D gene TRBD1, 5 bases. Germline V CDR1 and CDR2: MNHEY, SMNVEV (reference sequence). Trimming shortened V by 7 bases and J by 14 bases, and 18 bases separated the two germline ends. This CDR3 spans 13 amino acids. CDR3 in amino acids: CASTPPGGSALHF. The CDR3 nucleotides read TGTGCCAGCACCCCCCCCGGGGGTTCGGCCCTCCACTTT.

The rearrangement uses TRBV5-1 and TRBJ2-3; 12 nucleotides agree with TRBD2. Per the germline V gene, CDR1 is SGHRS and CDR2 is YFSETQ. Trimming at V came to 4 bases and at J to 4 bases, leaving 10 bases not matched to a gene. This CDR3 has 17 residues. As DNA, the CDR3 is TGCGCCAGCAGCGAACGGACTAGCGGGGTAGGGGCAGATACGCAGTATTTT. As protein: CASSERTSGVGADTQYF.

This clone was counted a few times. Within the sample, other DNA sequences also encode this same CDR3. The chain employs TRBV3-1 (or the pseudogene TRBV3-2) and TRBJ1-5; 7 bases line up with TRBD1. Losses at the gene ends were 6 bases for V and 4 bases for J; bases not matched to a gene: 3. The length of the CDR3 is 13 residues. Germline CDR1 and CDR2: LGHDT and YNNKEL (reference sequence). CDR3 region: CASSGQANQPQHF. CDR3 in DNA: TGTGCCAGCAGTGGACAGGCGAATCAGCCCCAGCATTTT.

The V call is TRBV25-1, the J call TRBJ1-3; TRBD1 matches at 7 bases. V lost 6 bases to trimming and J lost 2 bases; unmatched junction nucleotides: 1. This CDR3 comprises 13 residues. Germline CDR1 is MGHDK and CDR2 is SYGVNS. CDR3 nucleotide sequence: TGTGCCAGCAGCACAGGGGCTGGAAACACCATATATTTT. It specifies CASSTGAGNTIYF.

The rearrangement joins TRBV29-1 to TRBJ1-4; TRBD1 aligns across 7 bases. The CDR3 is made up of 14 amino acids. V shed 6 bases, J shed 0 bases, and the junction held 4 bases outside the gene matches. CDR1 is SQVTM, CDR2 ANQGSEA, per germline. The CDR3 DNA follows: TGCAGCGTGAGAGACAGGGCAACTAATGAAAAACTGTTTTTT. Encoded protein: CSVRDRATNEKLFF.

V gene TRBV27 combines with J gene TRBJ1-2; TRBD1 agrees at 9 bases. The ends lost 4 bases at V and 9 bases at J; junction bases unmatched: 12. Per the germline V gene, CDR1 is MNHEY and CDR2 is SMNVEV (reference sequence). The CDR3 covers 15 residues. DNA of the CDR3: TGTGCCAGCAGTTCGACCGGGACAGGGAGCTTTCGCTACACCTTC. Its protein is CASSSTGTGSFRYTF.

The chain carries TRBV10-3 and TRBJ1-2; 7 bases align to TRBD1. V lost 2 bases to trimming and J lost 10 bases; unmatched junction nucleotides: 4. The CDR3 has 12 residues. From germline, CDR1 is ENHRY and CDR2 SYGVKD. CDR3 in amino acids: CAISEGQEDYTF. Written as DNA, the CDR3 is TGTGCCATCAGTGAGGGACAGGAGGACTACACCTTC.

The V gene is TRBV3-1 (or the pseudogene TRBV3-2), the J gene TRBJ2-5; the match to TRBD2 covers 7 bases. V gave up 4 bases and J gave up 7 bases; unmatched junction bases: 18. Germline V CDR1 and CDR2: LGHDT, YNNKEL (reference sequence). CDR3 length: 17 residues. The CDR3 DNA reads TGTGCCAGCAGCCTAAATTCGGGAGGTCCCCGGGGAAGGACCCAGTACTTC. This gives the protein CASSLNSGGPRGRTQYF.

The chain has TRBV12-3 or TRBV12-4 and TRBJ2-5, with 7 bases aligning to TRBD2. The length of the CDR3 is 13 residues. The trim removed 2 bases at V and 5 bases at J, leaving 2 bases unmatched. In DNA form, the CDR3 reads TGTGCCAGCAGTTTAAGGGGAGGGGAGACCCAGTACTTC. It codes for CASSLRGGETQYF.

The V gene is TRBV14, the J gene TRBJ1-2; D is perhaps TRBD1 (6 bases). The length of the CDR3 is 15 residues. Germline V CDR1 and CDR2: SGHDN, FVKESK. V gave up 4 bases and J gave up 8 bases, with 20 bases separating them. The CDR3 reads CASSLTGKVAGGYTF. As DNA, the CDR3 is TGTGCCAGCAGCCTTACAGGGAAGGTAGCTGGGGGCTACACCTTC.

The CDR3 reads CASIATRTGTEAFF. CDR3 DNA: TGCGCCAGCATCGCCACCAGAACGGGGACTGAAGCTTTCTTT. The V and J genes are TRBV10-1 and TRBJ1-1, with D hard to call. The V gene lost 7 bases and the J gene lost 5 bases, with 17 bases spanning the gap. Germline CDR1 is WNHNN and CDR2 is SYGVQD (reference sequence). This CDR3 is built from 14 residues.

The genes are TRBV3-1 (or the pseudogene TRBV3-2) and TRBJ1-6; possible D gene TRBD1, 6 bases. V lost 0 bases to trimming and J lost 7 bases, with 13 bases between them. Germline-derived CDR1 and CDR2 are LGHDT and YNNKEL (reference sequence). The CDR3 consists of 16 residues. The chain's CDR3 is CASSQDRPGANSPLHF. The CDR3 DNA follows: TGTGCCAGCAGCCAAGATCGCCCAGGGGCGAATTCACCCCTCCACTTT.

This chain joins TRBV15 and TRBJ1-3; 7 nucleotides match TRBD1. The CDR3 length is 16 residues. V shed 0 bases and J 4 bases; nucleotides not matched to a gene: 6. Germline values: CDR1 LNHNV, CDR2 YYDKDF (reference sequence). The CDR3 coding sequence is TGTGCCACCAGCAGAGACCGGGACAGAGGAGGAAACACCATATATTTT. It is translated as CATSRDRDRGGNTIYF.

This chain joins TRBV5-1 and TRBJ1-5, with unresolved D. The V gene lost 1 base and the J gene lost 6 bases, with 8 bases spanning the gap. In germline, CDR1 is SGHRS, CDR2 YFSETQ. The CDR3 has 13 amino acids. CDR3 coding DNA: TGCGCCAGCAGCTTGTACGGAGGTCAGCCCCAGCATTTT. Translating it yields CASSLYGGQPQHF.

V is TRBV21-1 and J is TRBJ1-2; TRBD1 was called by the table and not checked on the DNA. TRBV21-1 is a pseudogene locus. The CDR3 totals 17 residues. The CDR3 sequence is CASSKKKRRQGIYGYTF. The CDR3 region has the DNA TGTGCCAGCAGCAAAAAAAAACGCCGGCAGGGAATCTATGGCTACACCTTC.

The chain joins TRBV29-1 to TRBJ1-1; D ambiguous. Trimming took 7 bases from V and 3 from J, leaving 15 bases between them. CDR3 size: 13 residues. Germline CDR1 is SQVTM and CDR2 is ANQGSEA. The DNA for the CDR3 is TGCAGCGGACGGAGGGAGACGGACACTGAAGCTTTCTTT. This codes for CSGRRETDTEAFF.

The genes are TRBV6-5 and TRBJ2-1, with 14 bases matching TRBD2. Germline-derived CDR1 and CDR2 are MNHEY and SVGAGI. V shed 6 bases, J shed 7 bases, and the junction held 2 bases outside the gene matches. The CDR3 has 14 residues. The CDR3 is CASRRTSGGNEQFF. CDR3 DNA sequence: TGTGCCAGCAGGCGGACTAGCGGGGGGAATGAGCAGTTCTTC.

The rearrangement links TRBV6-2 or TRBV6-3 to TRBJ1-6, with D tentatively TRBD1 (5 bases). The V and J ends lost 0 bases and 9 bases respectively, with 21 bases between them. Germline values: CDR1 MNHEY, CDR2 SVGEGT. The CDR3 length is 18 residues. DNA of the CDR3: TGTGCCAGCAGTTACTCGAAACAGGATGAACATTTCACTTCACCCCTCCACTTT. Translated: CASSYSKQDEHFTSPLHF.

J is TRBJ2-5 and V is TRBV18, with TRBD2 matching over 8 bases. The CDR3 consists of 13 residues. CDR1 is KGHSH and CDR2 is LQKENI in the germline V gene. V dropped 3 bases and J dropped 4; count of bases not matched to a gene: 1. In nucleotides, the CDR3 is TGTGCCAGCTCACCCGGGAGGGGAGAGACCCAGTACTTC. Amino acids: CASSPGRGETQYF.

V and J are TRBV18 and TRBJ2-1, with 11 bases matching TRBD2. This CDR3 comprises 15 residues. V was pared by 3 bases and J by 4 bases, with 2 bases of the junction left unmatched. Germline CDR1 KGHSH, CDR2 LQKENI. The CDR3 region is CASSPRTSGYNEQFF. DNA of the CDR3: TGTGCCAGCTCACCTAGGACTAGCGGGTACAATGAGCAGTTCTTC.

There are a few counts of this clone. CDR3 coding DNA: TGTGCCAGTGGGACAGCCAGCTCTGGAAACACCATATATTTT. This sequence encodes CASGTASSGNTIYF. The chain combines TRBV2 with TRBJ1-3, with 7 bases aligning to TRBD1. Germline assignment: CDR1 SNHLY and CDR2 FYNNEI. J was trimmed by 0 bases and V by 9 bases; bases with no gene match: 5. The CDR3 extends over 14 amino acids.

The gene calls are TRBV25-1 and TRBJ2-5; TRBD1 agrees at 7 bases. Trimming removed 3 bases from V and 0 bases from J; junction bases left unmatched: 7. Looked up from germline, CDR1 is MGHDK and CDR2 is SYGVNS. The length of the CDR3 is 16 residues. CDR3 sequence: CASSDGGQTYQETQYF. The CDR3 nucleotides read TGTGCCAGCAGTGATGGGGGACAGACGTACCAAGAGACCCAGTACTTC. The whole variable domain, filled in from reference TRBV25-1 and TRBJ2-5, reads EADIYQTPRYLVIGTGKKITLECSQTMGHDKMYWYQQDPGMELHLIHYSYGVNSTEKGDLSSESTVSRIRTEHFPLTLESARPSHTSQYLCASSDGGQTYQETQYFGPGTRLLVL.